The clone carrying this T cell receptor (beta chain) was picked up a small number of times. Its specificity is unknown. This record comes from a study of identical twins. General study findings and limits: Possibly, invariant MAIT and iNKT cells partly confounded zero-insertion analyses.

After template switching added a universal primer site, the resulting cDNA carried unique molecular identifiers. TCRdb ran MiXCR on the 5' RACE reads and lists one entry per CDR3 protein. The sample includes some 630,000 distinct CDR3 sequences, roughly 6.6% seen only once; the top ten take 1.5% to 2%. In addition, the sample was reused for a study of yellow fever vaccine responses in identical twins.

The origin of this receptor is a woman younger than 35 in good health. The sample taken for sequencing was PBMCs.

The CDR3: CASSPSRGRESYNEQFF. CDR3 sequence (DNA): TGTGCCAGCAGTCCCTCCCGGGGGAGAGAGTCCTACAATGAGCAGTTCTTC. The chain joins TRBV12-3 or TRBV12-4 to TRBJ2-1; a possible D gene is TRBD2 (6 bases). V was cut by 5 bases and J by 1 base, with 18 bases left in between. The CDR3 totals 17 residues.